The clone carrying this T cell receptor (beta chain) was seen just once. The target antigen is unknown. The protocol was immunoSEQ multiplex PCR, while the TCRdb copy is restricted to in-frame clones and leaves out a portion. Here the sample spans over 100,000 clones, more than 90% being singletons. This entry is derived from a study of graft-versus-host responses after intestinal transplantation. Across the whole study: Uniformly, recipients were administered anti-thymocyte globulin induction with subsequent tacrolimus and steroids for 3 to 4 years.

This CDR3 is 15 amino acids long. CDR1 and CDR2 (germline): ENHRY, SYGVKD. J lost 4 bases, V lost 6 bases, and 9 bases had no gene match. Overall study findings and caveats: Early HvG declines after transplant were associated with peak circulating GvH clone levels.

The rearrangement joins TRBV10-3 to TRBJ2-3; TRBD2 agrees at 8 bases. Material: unstimulated CD4+ T cells sorted from spleen or lymph node cells, obtained before transplant. The source is a human donor who was the organ donor for an intestinal transplant. DNA for the CDR3: TGTGCCATCAGCATAGCCGGGAGGGGTGCAGATACGCAGTATTTT. It specifies CAISIAGRGADTQYF.